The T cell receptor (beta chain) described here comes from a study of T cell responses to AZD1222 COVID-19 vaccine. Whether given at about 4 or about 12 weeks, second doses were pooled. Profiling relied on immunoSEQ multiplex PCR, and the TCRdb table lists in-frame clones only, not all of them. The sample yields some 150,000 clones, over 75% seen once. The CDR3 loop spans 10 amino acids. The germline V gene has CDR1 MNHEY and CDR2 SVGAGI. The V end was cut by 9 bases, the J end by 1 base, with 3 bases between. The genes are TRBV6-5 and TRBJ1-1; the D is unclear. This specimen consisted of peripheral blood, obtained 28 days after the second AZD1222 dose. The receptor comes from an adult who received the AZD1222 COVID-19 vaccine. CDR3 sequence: CASGNTEAFF. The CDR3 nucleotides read TGTGCCAGTGGGAACACTGAAGCTTTCTTT.